One T cell receptor beta chain is described in this entry. What it binds is unknown. This sample was taken from a study of cytomegalovirus exposure and HLA in healthy donors. Study-wide points: Presence/absence comparisons presumed near-even sequencing depth among donors. The authors reported that TCR beta sequences could predict HLA-A and HLA-B alleles. These predictions were accurate for most subjects in the first cohort.

Germline values: CDR1 SGHNT, CDR2 YENEEA. V lost 5 bases and J 6 bases, leaving 14 bases between the germline ends. This CDR3 is built from 14 residues. The PCR contained 60 Vbeta and 13 Jbeta primers. Per the original data handling: There were about 80 million unique TCR beta chains by a later count, and 10 million to 12 million of them were shared. Measured with immunoSEQ multiplex PCR; TCRdb has only the in-frame clones, and not every one. V, J and clone size reflect that table, while D and trimming were determined from the DNA. Among 150,000 to 200,000 clones listed, about 75% were seen once. The chain is built from TRBV11-3 and TRBJ2-1, with D possibly TRBD1 on 6 matching bases. Sequences were obtained from PBMCs. The TCR originated in a man in his forties in good health and CMV-seropositive. CDR3 sequence (DNA): TGTGCCAGCAGCCAACAGGGTCTAGGCAATGAGCAGTTCTTC. Amino acids: CASSQQGLGNEQFF.